The rows below give T cell receptor beta chains drawn from one sample of a study of T cell responses to AZD1222 COVID-19 vaccine. The data were produced by immunoSEQ multiplex PCR, yet TCRdb's version contains in-frame clones alone and is incomplete. The sample gives 150,000 to 200,000 clones, around 87% of which show up once; 2.5% to 3% is in the top ten. The source was peripheral blood, collected on day 0 of MenACWY control vaccination. The receptors shown here come from an adult in good health. Each CDR3 is given with its conserved first and last residue. A D gene is named only where the DNA matches it firmly. Rows give clone size only sometimes, using once, few, many, or a class for an expanded clone.

d_call j_call v_call clone_size cdr3_nt cdr3_aa
TRBD1 TRBJ1-2 TRBV2 NA TGTGCCAGCCGTTTGATAGTAGACAGGGTGTCTGAGCTCTATGGCTACACCTTC CASRLIVDRVSELYGYTF
NA TRBJ2-2 TRBV11-3 NA TGTGCCAGCAGCTTAGTAATCACCGGGGAGCTGTTTTTT CASSLVITGELFF
TRBD1 TRBJ2-7 TRBV7-8 NA TGTGCCAGCAGCTTGGCTATTAGGGACAGCCCCTACGAGCAGTACTTC CASSLAIRDSPYEQYF
TRBD2 TRBJ2-2 TRBV11-2 NA TGTGCCAGCAGCTTGACTAGCGGTACCGGGGAGCTGTTTTTT CASSLTSGTGELFF
TRBD1 TRBJ1-4 TRBV3-1/TRBV3-2 few TGTGCCAGCAGCCTGGGACAGGGGGATGAAAAACTGTTTTTT CASSLGQGDEKLFF
TRBD1 TRBJ1-2 TRBV3-1/TRBV3-2 NA TGTGCCAGCAGCGCACAGGGGAACTATGGCTACACCTTC CASSAQGNYGYTF
NA TRBJ1-1 TRBV19 NA TGTGCCAGTAAAGGACGGCCAATGAACACTGAAGCTTTCTTT CASKGRPMNTEAFF
TRBD1 TRBJ1-6 TRBV28 NA TGTGCCCACAGCGGGGCAGGGGGGAATTCACCCCTCCACTTT CAHSGAGGNSPLHF
TRBD1 TRBJ1-1 TRBV11-2 NA TGTGCCAGCAGCACGTACAGGGGAGGGAGTGAAGCTTTCTTT CASSTYRGGSEAFF
NA TRBJ2-5 TRBV14 NA TGTGCCAGCAGCTGGGGGGGGCAGCTCCCCGAGACCCAGTACTTC CASSWGGQLPETQYF
NA TRBJ2-7 TRBV25-1 once TGTGCCAGCAGCTGGGGGTGGGGGGCCCACGAGCAGTACTTC CASSWGWGAHEQYF
TRBD1 TRBJ2-5 TRBV6-5 few TGTGCCAGCAGTACCGGGACAGGCTGGGAGACCCAGTACTTC CASSTGTGWETQYF
NA TRBJ1-1 TRBV29-1 NA TGCAGCGGACGACAGAGGAACACTGAAGCTTTCTTT CSGRQRNTEAFF
NA TRBJ1-5 TRBV24-1 NA TGTGCCACCAGTGACCCCGGGAACAATCAGCCCCAGCATTTT CATSDPGNNQPQHF
NA TRBJ2-2 TRBV2 NA TGTGCCAGCAGAGTACTAGCCCCGGACACCGGGGAGCTGTTTTTT CASRVLAPDTGELFF
NA TRBJ1-5 TRBV20-1 NA TGCAGTGCTAGTCGGGACATTAATCAGCCCCAGCATTTT CSASRDINQPQHF
TRBD2 TRBJ2-7 TRBV28 NA TGTGCCAGCAGTTTCCCCGGGGGGTTGGAGCAGTACTTC CASSFPGGLEQYF
TRBD1 TRBJ2-4 TRBV2 NA TGTGCCAGCAGTGGACAGGGGACAAACATTCAGTACTTC CASSGQGTNIQYF
NA TRBJ2-5 TRBV2 NA TGTGCCAGCAGTGTGATACAAGAGACCCAGTACTTC CASSVIQETQYF
NA TRBJ2-2 TRBV6-4 NA TGTGCCAGCAGTGAACCCTACAGAGCAAACACCGGGGAGCTGTTTTTT CASSEPYRANTGELFF
TRBD2 TRBJ2-7 TRBV7-6 NA TGTGCCAGCAGCTTAACCGCGGGGGGGGACTACGAGCAGTACTTC CASSLTAGGDYEQYF
NA TRBJ1-6 TRBV30 NA TGTGCCTGGAGTGACGGGTCCTTAGGGTCACCCCTCCACTTT CAWSDGSLGSPLHF
NA TRBJ2-3 TRBV30 NA TGTGCCTGGAGTACCACAGATACGCAGTATTTT CAWSTTDTQYF
TRBD2 TRBJ2-2 TRBV4-1 NA TGCGCCAGCAGCCGGGGGACTAGCGGGAATGGCGGGGAGCTGTTTTTT CASSRGTSGNGGELFF
NA TRBJ2-1 TRBV7-2 few TGTGCCAGCAGCCCACCCGAGGTGTTCAATGAGCAGTTCTTC CASSPPEVFNEQFF
NA TRBJ1-1 TRBV20-1 NA TGCAGTGCTAGTTGGCAGCTGAACACTGAAGCTTTCTTT CSASWQLNTEAFF
NA TRBJ2-1 TRBV7-5 NA TGTGTCAGAAGCTTAGCAAGTCGGCTAGCCTACAATGAGCAGTTCTTC CVRSLASRLAYNEQFF
NA TRBJ2-7 TRBV9 NA TGTGCCAGCAGCGTGCTCGAACAGTCCTACGAGCAGTACTTC CASSVLEQSYEQYF
NA TRBJ2-5 TRBV6-5 NA TGTGCCAGCAGTTACTCGGTTGGAGGGGGTGAGACCCAGTACTTC CASSYSVGGGETQYF
TRBD1 TRBJ1-5 TRBV9 NA TGTGCCAGCAGCCGGACAGGGGAATTCAATCAGCCCCAGCATTTT CASSRTGEFNQPQHF
NA TRBJ2-7 TRBV28 NA TGTGCCAGCAGTCTCTCGAATGGCGAGCAGTACTTC CASSLSNGEQYF
NA TRBJ2-5 TRBV7-9 NA TGTGCCAGCAGCTTAGGGGGACTTCAAGAGACCCAGTACTTC CASSLGGLQETQYF
TRBD1 TRBJ2-7 TRBV7-8 NA TGTGCCAGCAGCTTAGTCGGCAGGGGGCGATACGAGCAGTACTTC CASSLVGRGRYEQYF
NA TRBJ1-6 TRBV10-1 few TGCGCCAGCAGTGAGTCGCGGGGGAAGGGCTATAATTCACCCCTCCACTTT CASSESRGKGYNSPLHF
NA TRBJ2-7 TRBV20-1 few TGCAGTGCTAGTCCACCGGAGGCAGGGGGGAACGAGCAGTACTTC CSASPPEAGGNEQYF
NA TRBJ1-5 TRBV10-3 NA TGTGCCATCAGGAATCCCAATCAGCCCCAGCATTTT CAIRNPNQPQHF
NA TRBJ1-2 TRBV25-1 many TGTGCCAGCAGTACAGGGTATGGCTACACCTTC CASSTGYGYTF
NA TRBJ1-1 TRBV7-2 few TGTGCCAGCGGACCGAGGGTCACTGAAGCTTTCTTT CASGPRVTEAFF
NA TRBJ2-7 TRBV3-1/TRBV3-2 NA TGTGCCAGCAGCCAAGGGGTAGGGGGCTACGAGCAGTACTTC CASSQGVGGYEQYF
NA TRBJ1-1 TRBV28 once TGTGCCATCCATACCCGAGACACTGAAGCTTTCTTT CAIHTRDTEAFF
NA TRBJ1-1 TRBV3-1/TRBV3-2 NA TGTGCCAGCAGCCAAGACGGGAGTGGTATGATGAACACTGAAGCTTTCTTT CASSQDGSGMMNTEAFF
TRBD1 TRBJ1-2 TRBV7-8 NA TGTGCCAGCAGCTTAGCGGACAGGGAAACTGGCTACACCTTC CASSLADRETGYTF
NA TRBJ2-7 TRBV2 NA TGTGCCAGCAGTGAGTCCCGTAGGTTGGAGGTGTACGAGCAGTACTTC CASSESRRLEVYEQYF
NA TRBJ1-2 TRBV14 NA TGTGCCAGTTATAACGGCTACACCTTC CASYNGYTF
TRBD1 TRBJ2-1 TRBV24-1 NA TGTGCCACCATGCCCGAGGGGGCCCATGAGCAGTTCTTC CATMPEGAHEQFF
NA TRBJ2-3 TRBV18 NA TGTGCCAGCTCACCCAACGACTCCAACCGAAATACGCAGTATTTT CASSPNDSNRNTQYF
TRBD1 TRBJ2-2 TRBV12-3/TRBV12-4 once TGTGCCAGCAGTGAACAGGGGCACGGGGAGCTGTTTTTT CASSEQGHGELFF
NA TRBJ2-7 TRBV5-4 NA TGTGCCAGCAGCTTGGGACAGGCCGGCTCCTACGAGCAGTACTTC CASSLGQAGSYEQYF
TRBD1 TRBJ1-5 TRBV6-5 NA TGTGCCAGCAGTCGACAGGGATACAATCAGCCCCAGCATTTT CASSRQGYNQPQHF
NA TRBJ1-4 TRBV29-1 NA TGCAGCGTTGCCAGGGCGCAAAATGAAAAACTGTTTTTT CSVARAQNEKLFF
NA TRBJ1-6 TRBV4-2 few TGTGCCAGCAGCCAAGAGTCCCAGGGTAATTCACCCCTCCACTTT CASSQESQGNSPLHF
NA TRBJ1-4 TRBV30 NA TGTGCCTGGAGTGTATCGGGGTCTAATGAAAAACTGTTTTTT CAWSVSGSNEKLFF
TRBD2 TRBJ2-5 TRBV3-1/TRBV3-2 NA TGTGCCAGCAGCCAAGACTCGACTAGCGGGAGTAAGGGGGCCAGGGAGACCCAGTACTTC CASSQDSTSGSKGARETQYF